The next 5 T cell receptor beta chains were all read from a single sample in a study of Graves' ophthalmopathy and Graves' hyperthyroidism. Amplification targeted the TCR beta CDR3 regions, with RNA transcripts as the source material. The authors performed first-round RT-PCR with HTBI primers and then a second-round multiplex PCR. TCRdb processed the multiplex PCR reads anew with MiXCR; each CDR3 protein has one entry. The data hold hundreds of thousands of distinct CDR3 sequences, with roughly two fifths observed a single time. Sequenced input: peripheral blood. The receptor set was obtained from an adult man with Graves' ophthalmopathy.

This clonotype appeared a few times. This sequence joins TRBV19 and TRBJ1-1; D not resolved. Trimming removed 1 base from V and 4 bases from J, with 7 bases in between. CDR3 size: 13 residues. Germline assignment: CDR1 LNHDA and CDR2 SQIVND (reference sequence). The CDR3 loop is CASSIASSTEAFF. In DNA form, the CDR3 reads TGTGCCAGTAGTATAGCGAGTTCCACTGAAGCTTTCTTT.

This clonotype was found many times. The chain uses TRBV7-2 and TRBJ2-7, with D perhaps matching TRBD1 (5 bases). Trimming pared 5 bases from V and 6 bases from J, leaving 14 bases between. Germline V gene sequence: CDR1 SGHTA, CDR2 FQGNSA. The CDR3 has 13 residues. The CDR3 region is CASSQDVRGEQYF. The DNA of the CDR3 is TGTGCCAGCAGCCAAGATGTTAGGGGCGAGCAGTACTTC.

This chain links TRBV6-1 with TRBJ2-7; D is uncertain. Germline V gene lookup returns CDR1 MNHNS and CDR2 SASEGT. The ends were cut back, 7 bases at V and 3 bases at J, with 10 bases in the middle. This CDR3 is 12 amino acids long. The CDR3 region has the DNA TGTGCCAGCAATGGGGTCCTCTACGAGCAGTACTTC. It encodes CASNGVLYEQYF.

The V and J genes are TRBV19 and TRBJ2-7; 8 bases match TRBD2. V trimming: 11 bases; J trimming: 2 bases; junction bases outside the gene matches: 14. CDR1 is LNHDA and CDR2 is SQIVND in the germline V gene (reference sequence). This CDR3 contains 15 residues. The CDR3 region has the DNA TGTGCCTGGAGTGCGGGGGGCGGGGGAACCTACGAGCAGTACTTC. It is translated as CAWSAGGGGTYEQYF. The complete variable domain, with remaining parts taken from reference TRBV19 and TRBJ2-7, reads DGGITQSPKYLFRKEGQNVTLSCEQNLNHDAMYWYRQDPGQGLRLIYYSQIVNDFQKGDIAEGYSVSREKKESFPLTVTSAQKNPTAFYLCAWSAGGGGTYEQYFGPGTRLTVT.

The sample holds many counts of this clonotype. The chain is built from TRBV19 and TRBJ1-5; D ambiguous. Germline CDR1 and CDR2: LNHDA and SQIVND (reference sequence). This CDR3 is built from 15 residues. V was trimmed by 3 bases and J by 3 bases, leaving 12 bases between them. CDR3 amino acids: CASSMKGWINQPQHF. The CDR3 nucleotides read TGTGCCAGTAGTATGAAGGGATGGATCAATCAGCCCCAGCATTTT.